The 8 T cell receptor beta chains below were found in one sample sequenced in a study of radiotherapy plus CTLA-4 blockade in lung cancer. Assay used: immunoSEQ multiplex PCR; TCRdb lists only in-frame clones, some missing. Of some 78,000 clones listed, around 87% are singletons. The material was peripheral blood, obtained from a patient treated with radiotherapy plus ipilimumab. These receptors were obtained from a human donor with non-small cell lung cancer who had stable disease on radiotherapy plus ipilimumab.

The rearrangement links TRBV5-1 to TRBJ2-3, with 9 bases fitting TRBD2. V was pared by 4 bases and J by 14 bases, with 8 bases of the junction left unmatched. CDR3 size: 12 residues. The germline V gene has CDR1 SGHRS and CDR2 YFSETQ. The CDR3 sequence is CASSTERGAPYF. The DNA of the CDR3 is TGCGCCAGCAGCACGGAGCGGGGGGCTCCGTATTTT.

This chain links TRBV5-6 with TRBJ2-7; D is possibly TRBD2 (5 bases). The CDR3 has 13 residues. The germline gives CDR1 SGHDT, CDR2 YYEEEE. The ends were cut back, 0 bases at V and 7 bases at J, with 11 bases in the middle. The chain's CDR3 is CASSLAGPGEQYF. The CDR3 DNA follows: TGTGCCAGCAGCTTGGCCGGGCCGGGGGAGCAGTACTTC. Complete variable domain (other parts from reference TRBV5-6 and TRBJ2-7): DAGVTQSPTHLIKTRGQQVTLRCSPKSGHDTVSWYQQALGQGPQFIFQYYEEEERQRGNFPDRFSGHQFPNYSSELNVNALLLGDSALYLCASSLAGPGEQYFGPGTRLTVT.

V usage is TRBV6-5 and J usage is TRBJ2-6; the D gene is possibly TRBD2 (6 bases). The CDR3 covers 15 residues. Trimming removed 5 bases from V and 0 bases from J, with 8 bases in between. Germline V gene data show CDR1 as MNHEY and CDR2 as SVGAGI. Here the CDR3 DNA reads TGTGCCAGCAGTGGAGGGATCTCTGGGGCCAACGTCCTGACTTTC. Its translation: CASSGGISGANVLTF.

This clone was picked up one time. CDR3 coding DNA: TGTGCCAGCAGTTCCCACTCCGGGACAGTTAACACCGGGGAGCTGTTTTTT. This gives the protein CASSSHSGTVNTGELFF. This chain uses TRBV27 with TRBJ2-2; 7 bases line up with TRBD1. Trimming cost V 4 bases and J 2 bases; bases outside gene matches: 10. Germline values: CDR1 MNHEY, CDR2 SMNVEV (reference sequence). The CDR3 is made up of 17 amino acids.

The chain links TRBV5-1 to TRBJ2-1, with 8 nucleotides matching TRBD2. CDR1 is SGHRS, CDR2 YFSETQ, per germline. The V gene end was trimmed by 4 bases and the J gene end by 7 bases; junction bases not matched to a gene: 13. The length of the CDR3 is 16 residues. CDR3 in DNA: TGCGCCAGCAGCGCCCTCTCGACGGGGGGGCTGAATGAGCAGTTCTTC. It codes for CASSALSTGGLNEQFF.

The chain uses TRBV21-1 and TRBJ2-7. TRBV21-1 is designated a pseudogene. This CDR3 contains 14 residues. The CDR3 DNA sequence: TGTGCCAGCCGTCCCTACCGGGGGCGCTACGAGCAGTACTTC. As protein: CASRPYRGRYEQYF.

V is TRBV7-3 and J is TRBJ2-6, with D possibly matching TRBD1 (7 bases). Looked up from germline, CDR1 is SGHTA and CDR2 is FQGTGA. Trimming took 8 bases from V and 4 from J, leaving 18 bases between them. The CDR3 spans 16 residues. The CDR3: CASGGGGAGGANVLTF. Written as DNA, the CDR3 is TGTGCCAGCGGCGGAGGGGGCGCAGGCGGGGCCAACGTCCTGACTTTC.

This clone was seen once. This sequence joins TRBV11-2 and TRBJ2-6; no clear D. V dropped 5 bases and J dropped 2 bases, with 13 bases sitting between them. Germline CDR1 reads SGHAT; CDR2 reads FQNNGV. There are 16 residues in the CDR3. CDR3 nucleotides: TGTGCCAGCAGCCAGTGGAAGCTAGCTGGGGCCAACGTCCTGACTTTC. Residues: CASSQWKLAGANVLTF. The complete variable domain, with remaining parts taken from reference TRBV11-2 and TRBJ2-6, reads EAGVAQSPRYKIIEKRQSVAFWCNPISGHATLYWYQQILGQGPKLLIQFQNNGVVDDSQLPKDRFSAERLKGVDSTLKIQPAKLEDSAVYLCASSQWKLAGANVLTFGAGSRLTVL.